This entry is about one T cell receptor (beta chain). Its antigen is as yet unknown. The data are from a study of STAT5B mutations in CD4+ large granular lymphocyte leukemia. Whole-study results and caveats: Compared with healthy controls (2/35), patient top clones favored TRBV06 (8/27). Patient CD4-sorted repertoires looked more clonal than healthy CD4+ repertoires, even without putative leukemic clones.

V was cut by 3 bases and J by 6 bases, with 9 bases left in between. The CDR3 totals 13 residues. Germline loops: CDR1 MNHEY, CDR2 SMNVEV (reference sequence). TCRdb keeps only in-frame clones here, not all; method: immunoSEQ multiplex PCR. The profile shows approximately 24,000 clones, 78% of them singletons. Input material: CD4+ T cells from blood buffy coats. The chain couples TRBV27 to TRBJ1-5; no definite D call. This clonotype originated in a human donor in good health. CDR3 DNA: TGTGCCAGCAGTTTTTTTTACACTCAGCCCCAGCATTTT. This codes for CASSFFYTQPQHF.